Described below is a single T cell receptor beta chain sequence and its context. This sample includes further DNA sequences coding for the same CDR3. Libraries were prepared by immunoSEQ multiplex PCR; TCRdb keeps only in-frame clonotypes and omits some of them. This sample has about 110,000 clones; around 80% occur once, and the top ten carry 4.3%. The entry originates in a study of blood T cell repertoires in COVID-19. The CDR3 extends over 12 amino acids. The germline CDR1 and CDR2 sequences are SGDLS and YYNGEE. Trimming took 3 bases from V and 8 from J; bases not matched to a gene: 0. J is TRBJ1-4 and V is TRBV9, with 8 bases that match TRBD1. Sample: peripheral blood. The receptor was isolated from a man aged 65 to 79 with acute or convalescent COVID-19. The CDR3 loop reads CASSAGGEKLFF. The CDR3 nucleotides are TGTGCCAGCAGCGCAGGGGGCGAAAAACTGTTTTTT. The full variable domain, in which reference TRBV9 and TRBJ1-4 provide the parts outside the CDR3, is DSGVTQTPKHLITATGQRVTLRCSPRSGDLSVYWYQQSLDQGLQFLIQYYNGEERAKGNILERFSAQQFPDLHSELNLSSLELGDSALYFCASSAGGEKLFFGSGTQLSVL.